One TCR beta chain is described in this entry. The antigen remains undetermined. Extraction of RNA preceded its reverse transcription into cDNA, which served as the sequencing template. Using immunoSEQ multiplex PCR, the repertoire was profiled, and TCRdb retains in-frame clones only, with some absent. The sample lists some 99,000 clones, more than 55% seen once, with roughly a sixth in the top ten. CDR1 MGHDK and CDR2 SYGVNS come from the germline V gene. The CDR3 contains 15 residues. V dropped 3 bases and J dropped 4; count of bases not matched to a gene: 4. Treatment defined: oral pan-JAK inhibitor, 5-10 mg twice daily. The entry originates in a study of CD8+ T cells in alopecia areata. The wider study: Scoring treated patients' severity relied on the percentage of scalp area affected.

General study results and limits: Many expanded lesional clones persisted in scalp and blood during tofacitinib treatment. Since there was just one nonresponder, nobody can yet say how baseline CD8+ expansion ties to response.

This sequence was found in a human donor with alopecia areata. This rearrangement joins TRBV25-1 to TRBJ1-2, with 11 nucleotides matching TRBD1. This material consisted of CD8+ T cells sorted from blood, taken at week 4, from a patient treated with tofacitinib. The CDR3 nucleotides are TGTGCCAGCAGTGACTTGGGACAGGGGGTCTATGGCTACACCTTC. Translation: CASSDLGQGVYGYTF.